The 20 T cell receptor beta chains listed next were all sequenced from one sample in a study of T cell repertoires in cytomegalovirus infection. Their cognate antigens are unknown. One entry per CDR3 protein results from TCRdb running MiXCR on the reads. The table records approximately 770,000 distinct CDR3 sequences, under 35% of them present only once. The sequencing used cultured CD8+ T cells from PBMCs, collected from culture after CMV antigen stimulation. The source is a human donor in good health (CMV status not recorded). Some clones in this sample may be carry-over from other donors' samples.

This clonotype was recorded a few times. The chain links TRBV12-3 or TRBV12-4 to TRBJ2-3; no firm D call. CDR3 size: 15 residues. Trimming removed 1 base from V and 3 bases from J, with 11 bases in between. The CDR3 loop is CASSLGGVWTDTQYF. DNA for the CDR3: TGTGCCAGCAGTTTAGGTGGGGTTTGGACAGATACGCAGTATTTT.

The CDR3 region is CASSISSDEQFF. CDR3 bases: TGTGCCAGCAGTATTTCTAGCGATGAGCAGTTCTTC. The chain couples TRBV12-3 or TRBV12-4 to TRBJ2-1; tentatively, D is TRBD2 (6 bases). Trimming stripped 5 bases from V and 8 bases from J, with 10 bases between. This CDR3 spans 12 amino acids.

The chain uses TRBV28 and TRBJ1-3; D is undetermined. The CDR3 has 16 residues. V dropped 0 bases and J dropped 4 bases, with 13 bases sitting between them. Germline V lookup: CDR1 MDHEN, CDR2 SYDVKM. CDR3 coding DNA: TGTGCCAGCAGTTTATGGAGTCCGGCGGGAGGAAACACCATATATTTT. This sequence encodes CASSLWSPAGGNTIYF.

J is TRBJ2-5 and V is TRBV2, with 9 bases identical to TRBD1. This CDR3 contains 14 residues. Germline CDR1 reads SNHLY; CDR2 reads FYNNEI. The V gene end was trimmed by 8 bases and the J gene end by 5 bases; junction bases not matched to a gene: 9. CDR3 in amino acids: CASRDREAVETQYF. DNA for the CDR3: TGTGCCAGCCGGGACAGGGAGGCGGTCGAGACCCAGTACTTC.

The genes are TRBV7-9 and TRBJ2-5, with D perhaps being TRBD1 or TRBD2 (5 bases each). The CDR3 is made up of 15 amino acids. Germline assignment: CDR1 SEHNR and CDR2 FQNEAQ (reference sequence). V lost 3 bases to trimming and J lost 4 bases, with 15 bases between them. Here the CDR3 reads CASSFGDPEAETQYF. The CDR3 nucleotides read TGTGCCAGCAGCTTCGGGGACCCGGAGGCAGAGACCCAGTACTTC.

This clonotype turned up a few times. V usage is TRBV7-9 and J usage is TRBJ1-2; 7 bases agree with TRBD1. The CDR3 runs to 15 residues. J gave up 5 bases and V 1 base, and 7 bases lay outside the gene matches. CDR1 SEHNR and CDR2 FQNEAQ come from the germline V gene (reference sequence). CDR3: CASSLGETGRYGYTF. CDR3 DNA sequence: TGTGCCAGCAGCTTAGGGGAGACAGGGAGGTATGGCTACACCTTC.

The gene calls are TRBV27 and TRBJ2-3, with D possibly TRBD1 on 5 matching bases. V dropped 3 bases and J dropped 6 bases, with 19 bases sitting between them. Germline V CDR1 and CDR2: MNHEY, SMNVEV (reference sequence). This CDR3 is built from 16 residues. The CDR3 DNA reads as TGTGCCAGCAGTTTCCTGTATGCAGGGTTTCAGGATACGCAGTATTTT. Residues: CASSFLYAGFQDTQYF.

This clonotype was observed at least ten times. V gene TRBV7-6 combines with J gene TRBJ2-3; 10 positions agree with TRBD2. The CDR3 spans 17 residues. Germline lookup yields CDR1 SGHVS and CDR2 FNYEAQ. V shed 3 bases and J 5 bases; nucleotides not matched to a gene: 11. CDR3 amino acids: CASSFLAGAMGGDTQYF. The CDR3 DNA is TGTGCCAGCAGCTTCCTAGCGGGGGCGATGGGCGGAGATACGCAGTATTTT.

The chain couples TRBV27 to TRBJ2-7, with TRBD2 matching 9 bases. The CDR3 length is 14 residues. Looked up from germline, CDR1 is MNHEY and CDR2 is SMNVEV (reference sequence). V lost 2 bases to trimming and J lost 2 bases; unmatched junction nucleotides: 1. Here the CDR3 DNA reads TGTGCCAGCAGTTTAATAGCGGGGGCCTACGAGCAGTACGTC. Encoded protein: CASSLIAGAYEQYV.

This clonotype was observed many times. The V and J genes are TRBV7-8 and TRBJ2-1, with D perhaps matching TRBD2 (5 bases). The CDR3 consists of 13 residues. V was shortened by 4 bases and J by 6 bases, with 10 bases between the two germline ends. The germline CDR1 and CDR2 sequences are SGHVS and FQNEAQ. The CDR3 reads CASSSGLGNEQFF. As DNA, the CDR3 is TGTGCCAGCAGCTCCGGACTGGGCAATGAGCAGTTCTTC.

V and J are TRBV4-1 and TRBJ2-7, with D tentatively TRBD1 (7 bases). Trimming pared 4 bases from V and 2 bases from J, leaving 21 bases between. Germline V gives CDR1 MGHRA, CDR2 YSYEKL. The CDR3 extends over 17 amino acids. This chain's CDR3 is CASSPSGGDRPAYEQYV. In DNA form, the CDR3 reads TGCGCCAGCAGCCCCTCTGGCGGGGACAGACCAGCCTACGAGCAGTACGTC.

This clonotype was seen a handful of times. The chain combines TRBV4-1 with TRBJ1-1; 7 bases are a match to TRBD1. The V and J ends lost 1 base and 5 bases, in that order; junction bases with no gene match: 7. CDR3 length: 15 amino acids. Germline CDR1 reads MGHRA; CDR2 reads YSYEKL. The CDR3 loop reads CASSQGYRGGTEAFF. The CDR3 DNA reads as TGCGCCAGCAGCCAAGGCTACAGGGGAGGGACTGAAGCTTTCTTT.

This clonotype was observed a few times. The chain uses TRBV27 and TRBJ1-1; tentatively, D is TRBD1 (6 bases). Trimming stripped 10 bases from V and 4 bases from J, with 16 bases between. Germline loops: CDR1 MNHEY, CDR2 SMNVEV (reference sequence). The CDR3 length is 13 residues. DNA of the CDR3: TGTGCCACCGGCTTGGGACATCGCACTGAAGCTTTCTTT. Residues: CATGLGHRTEAFF.

V usage is TRBV6-6 and J usage is TRBJ2-5; D may be TRBD1 or TRBD2 (6 bases each). V was pared by 7 bases and J by 4 bases, with 16 bases between. The CDR3 has 14 amino acids. Germline V CDR1 and CDR2: MNHNY, SVGAGI (reference sequence). The CDR3 loop reads CASTRRGAGETQYF. The CDR3 DNA follows: TGTGCCAGCACCCGAAGGGGGGCTGGAGAGACCCAGTACTTC.

This clonotype was seen repeatedly, ten times or more. The CDR3 is CASSRVVLNFGQDRNSGNTIYF. DNA of the CDR3: TGTGCCAGCAGCCGAGTCGTTCTTAATTTTGGCCAGGACAGGAACTCTGGAAACACCATATATTTT. This chain connects TRBV14 to TRBJ1-3; 7 positions agree with TRBD1. The CDR3 runs to 22 residues. After removal of 4 bases from V and 0 bases from J, the junction contained 24 bases not matched to a gene. Germline-derived CDR1 and CDR2 are SGHDN and FVKESK.

The V and J genes are TRBV6-6 and TRBJ1-4, with a weak D call TRBD1 (6 bases). Germline V lookup: CDR1 MNHNY, CDR2 SVGAGI (reference sequence). With 7 bases removed from V and 8 bases from J, the gap between germline ends came to 17 bases. This CDR3 spans 14 amino acids. CDR3 nucleotide sequence: TGTGCCAGCACCTTAAGGGGGGCGCGGGAAAAACTGTTTTTT. It codes for CASTLRGAREKLFF.

This rearrangement joins TRBV2 to TRBJ1-2; 11 bases fit TRBD1. The CDR3 is 14 amino acids. Germline V lookup: CDR1 SNHLY, CDR2 FYNNEI. V shed 6 bases and J 4 bases; nucleotides not matched to a gene: 4. CDR3 nucleotides: TGTGCCAGCAGCGGGACAGGGGGTTTCTATGGCTACACCTTC. This codes for CASSGTGGFYGYTF.

V gene TRBV24-1 combines with J gene TRBJ2-2; either TRBD1 or TRBD2 may fit D (5 bases each). Trimming cost V 9 bases and J 1 base, with 11 bases left between them. The CDR3 has 14 amino acids. CDR1 is KGHDR, CDR2 SFDVKD, per germline. The CDR3 spells CATSPGRNTGELFF. CDR3 DNA: TGTGCCACCTCACCAGGGAGGAACACCGGGGAGCTGTTTTTT.

V is TRBV2 and J is TRBJ2-1; TRBD1 matches at 8 bases. The CDR3 contains 17 residues. The trim removed 0 bases at V and 2 bases at J, leaving 6 bases unmatched. The germline gives CDR1 SNHLY, CDR2 FYNNEI. The CDR3 spells CASSEALGTGPYNEQFF. In DNA form, the CDR3 reads TGTGCCAGCAGTGAAGCGCTGGGGACAGGTCCCTACAATGAGCAGTTCTTC.

The chain employs TRBV12-3 or TRBV12-4 and TRBJ1-1; 7 bases align to TRBD1. V dropped 7 bases and J dropped 7; count of bases not matched to a gene: 3. The CDR3 length is 11 residues. In DNA, the CDR3 is TGTGCCAGCACCTGGGACAGTGAAGCTTTCTTT. Residues: CASTWDSEAFF.